Listed here is a single T cell receptor beta chain. This sample was included in a study of blood T cell repertoires in COVID-19. The overall study: Samples representing acute and convalescent COVID-19 were sourced from the United States, Italy and Spain. Nucleic acid was either cDNA or gDNA, and it came from T cells, B-cell-depleted T cells, or PBMCs.

Per the original data handling: Amplification from reference gene primers served as the basis for estimated nucleated cell counts. Measured with immunoSEQ multiplex PCR; TCRdb has only the in-frame clones, and not every one. V and J calls and clone size are as listed in that table; D and trimming were resolved from the DNA. The repertoire holds over 85,000 clones, approximately 86% seen once, with roughly 8.3% in the top ten. This sequence originates from a woman in her 70s with acute or convalescent COVID-19. Sequencing was carried out using peripheral blood.

The CDR3 is CASSDMDRGGTDTQYF. In nucleotides, the CDR3 is TGCGCCAGCAGTGATATGGACAGGGGTGGTACAGATACGCAGTATTTT. The genes are TRBV10-1 and TRBJ2-3; 9 nucleotides agree with TRBD1. The CDR3 contains 16 residues. V trimming: 3 bases; J trimming: 3 bases; junction bases outside the gene matches: 7. Germline V gene sequence: CDR1 WNHNN, CDR2 SYGVQD (reference sequence).